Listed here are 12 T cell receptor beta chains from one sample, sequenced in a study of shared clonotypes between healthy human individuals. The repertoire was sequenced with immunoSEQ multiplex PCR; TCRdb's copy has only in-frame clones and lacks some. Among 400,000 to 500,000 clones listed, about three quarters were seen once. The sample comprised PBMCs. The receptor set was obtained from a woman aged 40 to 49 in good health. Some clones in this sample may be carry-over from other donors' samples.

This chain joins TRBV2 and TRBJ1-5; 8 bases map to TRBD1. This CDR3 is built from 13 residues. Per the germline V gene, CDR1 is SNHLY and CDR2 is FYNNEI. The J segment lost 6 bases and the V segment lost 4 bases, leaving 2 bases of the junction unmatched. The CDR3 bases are TGTGCCAGCAGTGTGGGGACAGGTCAGCCCCAGCATTTT. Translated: CASSVGTGQPQHF.

The CDR3 loop reads CASSWGDYLGTQYF. The DNA for the CDR3 is TGTGCCAGCAGCTGGGGGGACTACCTAGGGACCCAGTACTTC. The chain has TRBV5-8 and TRBJ2-5, with 7 bases fitting TRBD2. Germline lookup yields CDR1 SGHTS and CDR2 YDEGEE. Trimming removed 3 bases from V and 7 bases from J; junction bases left unmatched: 9. The CDR3 covers 14 residues.

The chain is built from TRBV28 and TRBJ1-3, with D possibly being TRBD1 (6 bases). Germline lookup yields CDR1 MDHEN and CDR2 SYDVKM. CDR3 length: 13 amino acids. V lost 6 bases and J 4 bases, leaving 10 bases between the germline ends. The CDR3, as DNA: TGTGCCAGCAGGCCAGGGGCGGGAAACACCATATATTTT. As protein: CASRPGAGNTIYF.

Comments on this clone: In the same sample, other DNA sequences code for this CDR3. The CDR3, as DNA: TGTGCCAGCAGTTACCCTCACGGAGGTTCCTACAATGGGCAATTCTTC. Amino acids: CASSYPHGGSYNGQFF. The chain uses TRBV28 and TRBJ2-1, with a possible D match to TRBD2 (5 bases). Per germline, CDR1 MDHEN and CDR2 SYDVKM. With 4 bases removed from V and 16 bases from J, the gap between germline ends came to 29 bases. The CDR3 runs to 16 residues.

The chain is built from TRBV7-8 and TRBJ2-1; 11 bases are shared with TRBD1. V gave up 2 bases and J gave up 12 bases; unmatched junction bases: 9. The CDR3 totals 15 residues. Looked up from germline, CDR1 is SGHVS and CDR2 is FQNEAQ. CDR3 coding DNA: TGTGCCAGCAGCTTAACTCCGGGACAGGGGGTTGGGCAGTTCTTC. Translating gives CASSLTPGQGVGQFF.

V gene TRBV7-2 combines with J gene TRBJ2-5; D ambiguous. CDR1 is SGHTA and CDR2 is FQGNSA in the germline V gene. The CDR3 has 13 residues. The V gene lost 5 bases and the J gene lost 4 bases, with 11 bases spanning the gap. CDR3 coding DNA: TGTGCCAGCAGCCGGTGGTCTGGAGAGACCCAGTACTTC. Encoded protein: CASSRWSGETQYF. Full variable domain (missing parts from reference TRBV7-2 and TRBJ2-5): GAGVSQSPSNKVTEKGKDVELRCDPISGHTALYWYRQSLGQGLEFLIYFQGNSAPDKSGLPSDRFSAERTGGSVSTLTIQRTQQEDSAVYLCASSRWSGETQYFGPGTRLLVL.

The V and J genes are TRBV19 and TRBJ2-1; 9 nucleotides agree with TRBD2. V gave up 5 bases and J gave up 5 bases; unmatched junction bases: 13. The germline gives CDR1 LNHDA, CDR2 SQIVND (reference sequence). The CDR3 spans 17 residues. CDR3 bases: TGTGCCAGTAGTTCCTCCTTTAGCGGGAGTACGAACAATGAGCAGTTCTTC. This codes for CASSSSFSGSTNNEQFF.

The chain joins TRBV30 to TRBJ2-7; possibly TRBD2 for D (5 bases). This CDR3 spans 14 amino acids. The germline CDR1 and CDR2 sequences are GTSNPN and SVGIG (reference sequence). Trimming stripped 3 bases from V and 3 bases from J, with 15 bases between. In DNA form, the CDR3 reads TGTGCCTGGAGCCCGGAGGCCAGGAACTACGAGCAGTACTTC. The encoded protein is CAWSPEARNYEQYF.

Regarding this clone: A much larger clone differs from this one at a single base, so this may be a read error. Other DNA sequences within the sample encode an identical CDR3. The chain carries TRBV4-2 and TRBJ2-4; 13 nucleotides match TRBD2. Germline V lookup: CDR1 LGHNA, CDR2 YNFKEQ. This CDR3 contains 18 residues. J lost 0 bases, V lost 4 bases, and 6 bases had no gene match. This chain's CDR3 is CASSPWTSGSSAKNIQYF. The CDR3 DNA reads TGTGCCAGCAGCCCCTGGACTAGCGGGAGCTCAGCCAAAAACATTCAGTACTTC.

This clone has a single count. The CDR3 loop reads CASSVGGGGTDTQYF. Written as DNA, the CDR3 is TGTGCCAGCAGCGTAGGTGGCGGGGGCACAGATACGCAGTATTTT. The V and J genes are TRBV9 and TRBJ2-3; D possibly corresponds to TRBD2 (6 bases). With 0 bases removed from V and 1 base from J, the gap between germline ends came to 9 bases. Germline CDR1 is SGDLS and CDR2 is YYNGEE. CDR3 size: 15 residues. Full variable domain (missing parts from reference TRBV9 and TRBJ2-3): DSGVTQTPKHLITATGQRVTLRCSPRSGDLSVYWYQQSLDQGLQFLIQYYNGEERAKGNILERFSAQQFPDLHSELNLSSLELGDSALYFCASSVGGGGTDTQYFGPGTRLTVL.

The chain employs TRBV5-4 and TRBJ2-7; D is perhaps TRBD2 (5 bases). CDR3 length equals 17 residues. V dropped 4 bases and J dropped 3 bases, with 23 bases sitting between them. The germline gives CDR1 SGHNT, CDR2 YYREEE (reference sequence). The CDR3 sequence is CASSARLAAATHYEQYF. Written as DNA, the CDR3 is TGTGCCAGCAGCGCAAGACTTGCAGCGGCCACGCACTACGAGCAGTACTTC. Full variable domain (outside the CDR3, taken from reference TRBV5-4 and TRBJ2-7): ETGVTQSPTHLIKTRGQQVTLRCSSQSGHNTVSWYQQALGQGPQFIFQYYREEENGRGNFPPRFSGLQFPNYSSELNVNALELDDSALYLCASSARLAAATHYEQYFGPGTRLTVT.

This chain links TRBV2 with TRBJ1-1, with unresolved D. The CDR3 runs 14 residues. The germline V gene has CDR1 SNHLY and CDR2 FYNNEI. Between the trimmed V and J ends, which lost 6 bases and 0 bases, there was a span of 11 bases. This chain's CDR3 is CASSPAVLNTEAFF. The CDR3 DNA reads TGTGCCAGCAGCCCAGCAGTACTGAACACTGAAGCTTTCTTT.